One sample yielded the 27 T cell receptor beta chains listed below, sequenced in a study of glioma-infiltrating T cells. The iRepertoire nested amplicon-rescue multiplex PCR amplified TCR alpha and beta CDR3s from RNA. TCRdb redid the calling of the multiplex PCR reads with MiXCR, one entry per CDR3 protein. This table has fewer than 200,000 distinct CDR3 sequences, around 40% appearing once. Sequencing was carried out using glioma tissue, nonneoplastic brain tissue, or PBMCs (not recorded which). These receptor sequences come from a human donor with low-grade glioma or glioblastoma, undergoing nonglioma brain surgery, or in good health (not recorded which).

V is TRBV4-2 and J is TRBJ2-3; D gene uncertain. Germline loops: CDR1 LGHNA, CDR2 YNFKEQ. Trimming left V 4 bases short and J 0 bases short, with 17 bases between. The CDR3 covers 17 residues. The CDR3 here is CASSPTLDGTSTDTQYF. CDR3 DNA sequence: TGTGCCAGCAGCCCAACCCTGGACGGCACTAGCACAGATACGCAGTATTTT.

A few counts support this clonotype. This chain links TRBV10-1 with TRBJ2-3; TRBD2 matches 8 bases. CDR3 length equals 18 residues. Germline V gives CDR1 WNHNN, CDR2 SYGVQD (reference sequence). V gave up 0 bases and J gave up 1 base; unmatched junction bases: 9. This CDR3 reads CASSESTPGAGGTDTQYF. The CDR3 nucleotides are TGCGCCAGCAGTGAGTCGACTCCCGGAGCGGGGGGCACAGATACGCAGTATTTT.

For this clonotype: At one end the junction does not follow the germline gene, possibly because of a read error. The CDR3 DNA is TGTGCCAGCAGGTTAGCGGGAGGCTACCAAGAGACCCAGTACTTT. Its translation: CASRLAGGYQETQYF. This sequence joins TRBV3-1 and TRBJ2-5; 10 bases line up with TRBD2. From germline, CDR1 is LGHDT and CDR2 YNNKEL (reference sequence). The CDR3 runs to 15 residues.

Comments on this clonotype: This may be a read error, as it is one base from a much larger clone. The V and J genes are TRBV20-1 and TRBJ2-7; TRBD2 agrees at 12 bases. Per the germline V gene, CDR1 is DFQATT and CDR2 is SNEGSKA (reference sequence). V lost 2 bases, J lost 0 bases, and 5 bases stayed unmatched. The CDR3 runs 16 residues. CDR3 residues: CSARKPGLAGSYEQYF. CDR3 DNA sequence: TGCAGTGCTAGAAAGCCGGGACTAGCGGGCTCCTACGAGCAGTACTTC.

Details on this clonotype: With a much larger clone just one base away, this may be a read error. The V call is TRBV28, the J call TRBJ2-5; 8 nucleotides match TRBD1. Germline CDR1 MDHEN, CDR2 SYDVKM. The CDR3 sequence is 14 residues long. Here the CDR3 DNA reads TGTGCCAGCAGTTTTCGGACAGGGCTGGAGACCAAGTACTTC. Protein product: CASSFRTGLETKYF.

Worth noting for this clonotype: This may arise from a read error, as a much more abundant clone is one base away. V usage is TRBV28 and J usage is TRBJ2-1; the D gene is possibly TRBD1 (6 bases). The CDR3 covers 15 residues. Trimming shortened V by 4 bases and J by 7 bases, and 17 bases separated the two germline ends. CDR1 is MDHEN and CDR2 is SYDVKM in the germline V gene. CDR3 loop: CASSSLGGVGNEQFF. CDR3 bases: TGTGCCAGCAGTTCACTAGGGGGAGTAGGAAATGAGCAGTTCTTC. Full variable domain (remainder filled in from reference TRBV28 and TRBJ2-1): DVKVTQSSRYLVKRTGEKVFLECVQDMDHENMFWYRQDPGLGLRLIYFSYDVKMKEKGDIPEGYSVSREKKERFSLILESASTNQTSMYLCASSSLGGVGNEQFFGPGTRLTVL.

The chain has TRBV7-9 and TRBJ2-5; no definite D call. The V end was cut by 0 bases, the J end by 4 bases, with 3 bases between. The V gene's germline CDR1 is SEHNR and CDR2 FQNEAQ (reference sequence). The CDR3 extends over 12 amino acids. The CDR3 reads CASSLAVETQYF. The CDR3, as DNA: TGTGCCAGCAGCTTAGCGGTAGAGACCCAGTACTTC.

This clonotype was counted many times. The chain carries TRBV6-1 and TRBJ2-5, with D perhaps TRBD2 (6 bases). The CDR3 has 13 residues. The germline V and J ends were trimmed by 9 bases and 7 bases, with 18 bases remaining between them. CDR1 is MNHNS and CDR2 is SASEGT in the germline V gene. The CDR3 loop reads CASPEGRIGTQYF. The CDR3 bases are TGTGCCAGTCCGGAGGGTCGGATCGGGACCCAGTACTTC.

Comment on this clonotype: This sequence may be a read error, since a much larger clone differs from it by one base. CDR3 nucleotide sequence: TGTGACAGCTCTGAAATTATCACAGATACGCAGTATTTT. This sequence encodes CDSSEIITDTQYF. The chain couples TRBV18 to TRBJ2-3; no definite D call. Germline V gene lookup returns CDR1 KGHSH and CDR2 LQKENI. The CDR3 is 13 residues long.

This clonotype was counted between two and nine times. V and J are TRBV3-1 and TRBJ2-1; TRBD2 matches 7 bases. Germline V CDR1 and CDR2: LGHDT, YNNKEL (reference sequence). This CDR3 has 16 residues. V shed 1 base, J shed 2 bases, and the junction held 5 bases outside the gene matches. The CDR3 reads CASSQGPGGTYNEQFF. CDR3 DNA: TGTGCCAGCAGCCAAGGGCCGGGAGGCACCTACAATGAGCAGTTCTTC.

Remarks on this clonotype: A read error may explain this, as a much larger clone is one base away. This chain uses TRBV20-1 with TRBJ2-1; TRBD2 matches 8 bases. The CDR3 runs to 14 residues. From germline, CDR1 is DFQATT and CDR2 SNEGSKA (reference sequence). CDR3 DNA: TGCAGTGCTAGCAGACCGGGACTAGACAATGAGCGGTTCTTC. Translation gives CSASRPGLDNERFF.

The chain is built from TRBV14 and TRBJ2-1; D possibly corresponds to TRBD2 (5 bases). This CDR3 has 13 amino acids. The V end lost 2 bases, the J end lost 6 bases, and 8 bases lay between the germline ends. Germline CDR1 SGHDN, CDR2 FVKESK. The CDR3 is CASSQIASNEQFF. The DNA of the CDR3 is TGTGCCAGCAGCCAAATAGCGTCCAATGAGCAGTTCTTC.

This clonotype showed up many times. As DNA, the CDR3 is TGTGCCACCAGCATTAGACTAGCGGGAGATTTTGAGCAGTTCTTC. Protein sequence: CATSIRLAGDFEQFF. The chain uses TRBV15 and TRBJ2-1; 12 bases fit TRBD2. CDR3 size: 15 residues. V lost 4 bases, J lost 9 bases, and 7 bases stayed unmatched. Germline CDR1 and CDR2: LNHNV and YYDKDF (reference sequence).

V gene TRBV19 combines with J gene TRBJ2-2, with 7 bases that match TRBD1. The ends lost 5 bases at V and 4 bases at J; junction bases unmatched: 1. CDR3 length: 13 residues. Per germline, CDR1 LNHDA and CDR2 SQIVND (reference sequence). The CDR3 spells CASSGTVTGELFF. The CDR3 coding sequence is TGTGCCAGTAGTGGGACAGTCACCGGGGAGCTGTTTTTT.

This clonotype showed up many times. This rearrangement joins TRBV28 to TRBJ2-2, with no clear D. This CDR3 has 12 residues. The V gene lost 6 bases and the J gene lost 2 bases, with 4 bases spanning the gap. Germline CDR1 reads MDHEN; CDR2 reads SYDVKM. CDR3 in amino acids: CASSRNTGELFF. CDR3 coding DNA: TGTGCCAGCAGCCGTAACACCGGGGAGCTGTTTTTT.

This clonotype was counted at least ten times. The CDR3 is CSVQTSGKETQYF. CDR3 DNA: TGCAGTGTTCAGACTAGCGGGAAAGAGACCCAGTACTTC. This chain links TRBV20-1 with TRBJ2-5; 11 bases map to TRBD2. The CDR3 is 13 residues long. Germline assignment: CDR1 DFQATT and CDR2 SNEGSKA (reference sequence). V was pared by 7 bases and J by 3 bases, with 4 bases of the junction left unmatched.

CDR3 residues: CSARVLEGADSPLHF. As DNA, the CDR3 is TGCAGTGCTAGAGTGTTAGAGGGGGCGGATTCACCCCTCCACTTT. V usage is TRBV20-1 and J usage is TRBJ1-6, with 7 bases fitting TRBD1. The CDR3 covers 15 residues. V dropped 1 base and J dropped 8; count of bases not matched to a gene: 8. CDR1 and CDR2 (germline): DFQATT, SNEGSKA (reference sequence).

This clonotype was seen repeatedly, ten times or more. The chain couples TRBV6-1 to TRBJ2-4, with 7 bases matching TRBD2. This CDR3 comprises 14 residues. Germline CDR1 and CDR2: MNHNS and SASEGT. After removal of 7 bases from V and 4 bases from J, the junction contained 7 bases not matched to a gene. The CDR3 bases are TGTGCCAGCAAGTTATCTAGCGGTAAAAACATTCAGTACTTC. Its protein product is CASKLSSGKNIQYF.

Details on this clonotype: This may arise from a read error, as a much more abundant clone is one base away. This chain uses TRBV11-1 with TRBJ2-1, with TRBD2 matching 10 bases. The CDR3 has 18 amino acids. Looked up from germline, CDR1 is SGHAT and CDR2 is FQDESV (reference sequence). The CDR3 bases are TGTGCCAGCAGCCCCAGATCCGGGACTAGCGCGAACTACAGTGAGCAGTTCTTC. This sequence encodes CASSPRSGTSANYSEQFF.

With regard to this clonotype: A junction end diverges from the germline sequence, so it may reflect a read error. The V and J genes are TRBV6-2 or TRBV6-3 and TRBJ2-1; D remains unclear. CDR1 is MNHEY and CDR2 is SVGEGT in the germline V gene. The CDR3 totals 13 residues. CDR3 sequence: CAGSVPPRNEQFF. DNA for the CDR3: TGTGCCGGCAGTGTCCCTCCTCGCAATGAGCAGTTCTTC.

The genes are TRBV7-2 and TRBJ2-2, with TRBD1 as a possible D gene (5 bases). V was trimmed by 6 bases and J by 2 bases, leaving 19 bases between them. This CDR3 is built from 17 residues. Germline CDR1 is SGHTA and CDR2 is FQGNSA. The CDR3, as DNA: TGTGCCAGCAGTTACTTTAACAGGTGGACCAACACCGGGGAGCTGTTTTTT. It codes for CASSYFNRWTNTGELFF.

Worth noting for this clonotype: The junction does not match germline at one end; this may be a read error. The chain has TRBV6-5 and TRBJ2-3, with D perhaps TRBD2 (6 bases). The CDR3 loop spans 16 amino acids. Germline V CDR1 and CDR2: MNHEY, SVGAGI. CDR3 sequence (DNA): TGTGCCATCAGTTCTCTCGGGGGATCTAGCACAGATACGCAGTATTTT. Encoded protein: CAISSLGGSSTDTQYF.

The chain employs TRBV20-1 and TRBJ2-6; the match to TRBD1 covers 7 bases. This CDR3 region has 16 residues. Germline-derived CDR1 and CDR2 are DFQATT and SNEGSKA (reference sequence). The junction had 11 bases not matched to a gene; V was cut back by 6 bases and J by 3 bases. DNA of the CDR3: TGCAGTGCAAAAGACCACAGGGGATTTGGGGCCAACGTCCTGACTTTC. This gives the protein CSAKDHRGFGANVLTF.

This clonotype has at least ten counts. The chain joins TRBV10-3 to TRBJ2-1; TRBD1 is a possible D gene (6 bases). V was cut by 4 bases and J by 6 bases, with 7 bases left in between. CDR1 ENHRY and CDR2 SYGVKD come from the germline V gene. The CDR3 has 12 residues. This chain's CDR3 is CAISARGNEQFF. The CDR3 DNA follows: TGTGCCATCAGTGCCAGGGGCAATGAGCAGTTCTTC.

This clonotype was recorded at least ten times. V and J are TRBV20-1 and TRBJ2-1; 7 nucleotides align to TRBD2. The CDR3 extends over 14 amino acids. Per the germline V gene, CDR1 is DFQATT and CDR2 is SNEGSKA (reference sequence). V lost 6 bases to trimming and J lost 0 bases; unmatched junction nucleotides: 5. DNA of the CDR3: TGCAGTGCCCCCCGCGGGAGCTCCTACAATGAGCAGTTCTTC. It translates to CSAPRGSSYNEQFF.

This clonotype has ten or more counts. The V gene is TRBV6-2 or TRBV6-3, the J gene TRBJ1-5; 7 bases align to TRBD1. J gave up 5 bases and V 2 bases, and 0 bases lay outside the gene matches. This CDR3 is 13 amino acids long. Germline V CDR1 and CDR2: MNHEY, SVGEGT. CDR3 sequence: CASSYRGHQPQHF. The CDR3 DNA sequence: TGTGCCAGCAGTTACAGGGGGCATCAGCCCCAGCATTTT.

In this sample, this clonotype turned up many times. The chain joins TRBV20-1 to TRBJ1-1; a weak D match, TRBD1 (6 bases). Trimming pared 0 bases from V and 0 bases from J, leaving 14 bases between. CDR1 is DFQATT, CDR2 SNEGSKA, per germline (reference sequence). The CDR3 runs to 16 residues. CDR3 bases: TGCAGTGCTAGAGAATTGGGGCAGGGGCTGAACACTGAAGCTTTCTTT. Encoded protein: CSARELGQGLNTEAFF.